This TCR beta chain appears in the sequencing data of a study of T cell responses to AZD1222 COVID-19 vaccine. Sequencing was performed with immunoSEQ multiplex PCR; in TCRdb, only in-frame clones are kept and a portion is missing. The sample lists roughly 120,000 clones; roughly 87% were seen once. CDR3 length: 15 amino acids. Trimming stripped 6 bases from V and 0 bases from J, with 14 bases between. Germline CDR1 reads MNHEY; CDR2 reads SMNVEV (reference sequence). V usage is TRBV27 and J usage is TRBJ1-1; a possible D gene is TRBD1 (5 bases). This receptor was taken from an adult in good health. Sequences were derived from peripheral blood, sampled on day 0 of AZD1222 vaccination. The CDR3: CASRSRSGVNTEAFF. As DNA, the CDR3 is TGTGCCAGCAGGTCCCGCTCGGGGGTGAACACTGAAGCTTTCTTT.